The T cell receptor (beta chain) described here comes from a study of blood T cell repertoires in COVID-19 (dated by TCRdb to 2018 to 2021). In the study overall: Collaborator samples came from the United States, Italy and Spain and covered acute and convalescent phases of COVID-19. A freely available public database, intended as a resource for researchers studying the immune response to SARS-CoV-2, is where the repertoires were released. Nearly every sample came with metadata listing a de-identified subject ID, COVID-19 status, age in years and sex. Samples came from the ongoing ImmuneRACE study (first 160 participants) plus 1,254 subjects from 6 global collaborators. Where available, HLA class I and class II types were taken from metadata supplied by the sample provider and were not determined by assay-based typing. The material from the prospective study consisted of cDNA or gDNA derived from T cells, B-cell-depleted T cells, or PBMCs. Subjects who had been exposed to COVID-19, were actively infected with it, or had recovered from it provided the deeply sampled blood TCRbeta repertoires that made up the dataset.

This clone turned up a few times. This receptor's antigen is unknown. No per-base quality is available; no much larger clone lies one base away. Each collaborating institution followed its own protocols to collect whole blood in K2EDTA tubes. For TCRbeta analysis, collaborator samples were shipped as frozen whole blood, as isolated PBMCs, or as DNA extracted from either sample type. V is clipped by 2 bases and J by 4 bases, and the sequence between their germline boundaries is 17 bases long. Including the terminal cysteine and phenylalanine, the CDR3 comprises 16 residues. Just the 48-base CDR3 DNA is kept, in frame starting at base 1. The germline V gene sets CDR1 to SGHTA and CDR2 to FQGNSA. Points the paper makes about the study in general: Clinical and demographic metadata were provided uncurated, with the amount varying by source and participant.

The immunoSEQ Assay, a bias-controlled multiplex PCR, was used to amplify TCRbeta CDR3 regions from genomic DNA. The paper's data handling went like this. The number of nucleated cells in each sample was estimated by amplification of reference gene primers within the assay. To quantify the absolute abundance of each unique TCRbeta CDR3 rearrangement, sequence reads were collapsed and filtered. For each sample, productive Simpson clonality was calculated as the square root of Simpson's diversity index across productive rearrangements. TCRdb retrieved this table from immuneACCESS and kept in-frame rearrangements only. Not all clones are present; in checked studies, unresolved V genes account for under half, and no reason is known for the remainder. The D gene and trimming were derived from the DNA, and the V and J assignments and clone size from that table. Here the sample has around 230,000 clones; about 85% occur a single time. The ten largest make up around 0.7% of the sample.

The sequencing sample was made of peripheral blood. This sequence uses TRBV7-2 and TRBJ1-2; matching of 5 bases hints at TRBD1 as the D gene. The sequence came from a man aged 35 to 55 with acute or convalescent COVID-19. In nucleotides, the sequence is TGTGCCAGCAGCTTAATGGGTGGGGCGAGGTCCTATGGCTACACCTTC. Its protein reads: CASSLMGGARSYGYTF.